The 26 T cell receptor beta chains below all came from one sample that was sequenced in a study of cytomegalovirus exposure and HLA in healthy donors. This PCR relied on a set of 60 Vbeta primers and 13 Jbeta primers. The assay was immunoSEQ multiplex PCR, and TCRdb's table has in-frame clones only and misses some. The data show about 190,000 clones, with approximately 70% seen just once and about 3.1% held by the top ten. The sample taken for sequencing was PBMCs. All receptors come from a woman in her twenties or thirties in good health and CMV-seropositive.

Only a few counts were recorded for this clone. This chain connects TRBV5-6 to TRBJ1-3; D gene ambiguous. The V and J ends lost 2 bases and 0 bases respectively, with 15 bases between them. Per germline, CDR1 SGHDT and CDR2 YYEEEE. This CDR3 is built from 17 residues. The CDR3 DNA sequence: TGTGCCAGCAGCTTCGGGGTCATGCTGAGCTCTGGAAACACCATATATTTT. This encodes CASSFGVMLSSGNTIYF.

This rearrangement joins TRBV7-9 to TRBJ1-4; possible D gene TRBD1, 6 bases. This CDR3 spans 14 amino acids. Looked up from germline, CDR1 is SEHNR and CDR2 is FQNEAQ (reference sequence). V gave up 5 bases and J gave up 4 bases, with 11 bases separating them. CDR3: CASSPGHRNEKLFF. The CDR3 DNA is TGTGCCAGCAGCCCGGGACACCGTAATGAAAAACTGTTTTTT.

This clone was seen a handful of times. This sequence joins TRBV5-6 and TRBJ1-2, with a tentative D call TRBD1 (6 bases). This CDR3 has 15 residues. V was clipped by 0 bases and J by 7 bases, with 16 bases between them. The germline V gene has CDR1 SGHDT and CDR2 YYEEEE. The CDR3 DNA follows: TGTGCCAGCAGCTTGGTTCAGGGGACGAATAGTGGCTACACCTTC. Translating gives CASSLVQGTNSGYTF.

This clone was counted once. CDR3: CATSRDRGGGQPQHF. DNA of the CDR3: TGTGCCACCAGCAGAGATAGAGGGGGAGGGCAGCCCCAGCATTTT. V usage is TRBV15 and J usage is TRBJ1-5; possible D gene TRBD1, 6 bases. Germline-derived CDR1 and CDR2 are LNHNV and YYDKDF (reference sequence). The CDR3 spans 15 residues. V dropped 0 bases and J dropped 7 bases, with 13 bases sitting between them.

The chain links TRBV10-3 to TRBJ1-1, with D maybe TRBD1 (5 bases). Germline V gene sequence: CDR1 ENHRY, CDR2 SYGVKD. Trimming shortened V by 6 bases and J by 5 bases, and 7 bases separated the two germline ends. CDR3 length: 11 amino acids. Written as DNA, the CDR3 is TGTGCCATCAGCGGGGGGACTGAAGCTTTCTTT. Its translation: CAISGGTEAFF.

In DNA, the CDR3 is TGTGCCAGCAGCAGCCGGACTAGCGGGAGAGGGGAGCAGTTCTTC. The encoded protein is CASSSRTSGRGEQFF. The chain employs TRBV11-3 and TRBJ2-1; TRBD2 aligns across 13 bases. Trimming at V came to 5 bases and at J to 10 bases, leaving 8 bases not matched to a gene. The CDR3 is 15 amino acids. Germline lookup yields CDR1 SGHNT and CDR2 YENEEA.

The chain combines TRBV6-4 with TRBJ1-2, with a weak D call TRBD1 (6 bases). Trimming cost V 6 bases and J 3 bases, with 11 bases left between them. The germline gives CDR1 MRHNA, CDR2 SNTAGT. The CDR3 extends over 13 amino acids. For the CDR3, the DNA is TGTGCCAGCAGCCAGGACAGAGACTATGGCTACACCTTC. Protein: CASSQDRDYGYTF.

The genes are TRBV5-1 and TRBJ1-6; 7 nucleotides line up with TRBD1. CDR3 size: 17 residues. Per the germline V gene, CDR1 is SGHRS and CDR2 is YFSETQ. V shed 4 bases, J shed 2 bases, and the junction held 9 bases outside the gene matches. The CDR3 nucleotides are TGCGCCAGCAGCCTACAGGGGATAGCTACCTATAATTCACCCCTCCACTTT. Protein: CASSLQGIATYNSPLHF.

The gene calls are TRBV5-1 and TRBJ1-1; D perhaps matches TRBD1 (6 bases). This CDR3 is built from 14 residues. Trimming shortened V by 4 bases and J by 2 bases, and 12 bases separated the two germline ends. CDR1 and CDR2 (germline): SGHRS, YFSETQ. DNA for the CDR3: TGCGCCAGCAGCCTCACAGGGCCAAACACTGAAGCTTTCTTT. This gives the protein CASSLTGPNTEAFF.

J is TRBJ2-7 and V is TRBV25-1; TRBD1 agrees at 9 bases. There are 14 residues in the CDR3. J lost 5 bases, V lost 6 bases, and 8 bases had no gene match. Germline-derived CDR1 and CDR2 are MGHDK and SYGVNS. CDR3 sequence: CASSRGGQGHEQYF. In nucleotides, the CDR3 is TGTGCCAGCAGCCGAGGGGGACAGGGCCACGAGCAGTACTTC.

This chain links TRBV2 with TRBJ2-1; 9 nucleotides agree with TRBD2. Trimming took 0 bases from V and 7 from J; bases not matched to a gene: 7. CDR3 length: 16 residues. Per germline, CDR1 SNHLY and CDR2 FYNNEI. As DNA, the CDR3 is TGTGCCAGCAGTGAAGCGCTTCTAGCGGGAAAGAATGAGCAGTTCTTC. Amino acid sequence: CASSEALLAGKNEQFF. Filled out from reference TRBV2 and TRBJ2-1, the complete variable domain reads EPEVTQTPSHQVTQMGQEVILRCVPISNHLYFYWYRQILGQKVEFLVSFYNNEISEKSEIFDDQFSVERPDGSNFTLKIRSTKLEDSAMYFCASSEALLAGKNEQFFGPGTRLTVL.

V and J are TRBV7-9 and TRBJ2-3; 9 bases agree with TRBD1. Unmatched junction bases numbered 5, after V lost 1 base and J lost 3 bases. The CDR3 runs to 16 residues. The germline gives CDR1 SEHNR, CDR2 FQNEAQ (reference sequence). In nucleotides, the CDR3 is TGTGCCAGCAGCTTAGGGGGGACAGGGCAGACAGATACGCAGTATTTT. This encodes CASSLGGTGQTDTQYF.

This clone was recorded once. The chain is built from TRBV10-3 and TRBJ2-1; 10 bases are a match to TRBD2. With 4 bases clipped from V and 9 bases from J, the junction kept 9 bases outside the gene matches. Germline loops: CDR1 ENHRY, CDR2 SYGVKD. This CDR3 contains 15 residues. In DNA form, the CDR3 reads TGTGCCATCAGTGGGCTAGCGGGAGAATCCGGTGAGCAGTTCTTC. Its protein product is CAISGLAGESGEQFF.

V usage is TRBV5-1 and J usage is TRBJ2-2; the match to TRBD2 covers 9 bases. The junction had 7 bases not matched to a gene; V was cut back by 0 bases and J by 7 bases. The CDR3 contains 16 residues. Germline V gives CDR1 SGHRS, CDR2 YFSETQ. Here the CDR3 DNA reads TGCGCCAGCAGCTTGGCTGGGACTAGCTTTGGCGGGGAGCTGTTTTTT. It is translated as CASSLAGTSFGGELFF.

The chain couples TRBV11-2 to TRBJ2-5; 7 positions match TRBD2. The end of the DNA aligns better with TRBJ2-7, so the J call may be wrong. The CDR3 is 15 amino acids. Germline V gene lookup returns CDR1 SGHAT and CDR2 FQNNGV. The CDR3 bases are TGTGCCAGCAGCTTAGAGCGGGGGAGCTCCTACGAGCAGTACTTC. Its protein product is CASSLERGSSYEQYF.

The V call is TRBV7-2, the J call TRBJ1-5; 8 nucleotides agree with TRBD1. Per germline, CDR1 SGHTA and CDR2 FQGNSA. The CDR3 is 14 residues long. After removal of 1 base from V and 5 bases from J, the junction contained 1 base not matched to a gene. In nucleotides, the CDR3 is TGTGCCAGCAGCTTAGGACAGGGGTATCAGCCCCAGCATTTT. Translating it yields CASSLGQGYQPQHF.

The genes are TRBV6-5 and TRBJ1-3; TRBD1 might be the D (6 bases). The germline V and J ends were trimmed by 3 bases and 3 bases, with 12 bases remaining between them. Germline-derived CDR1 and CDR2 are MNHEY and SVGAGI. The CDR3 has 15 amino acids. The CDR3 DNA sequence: TGTGCCAGCAGTTATCAGGGGAACCTTGGAAACACCATATATTTT. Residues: CASSYQGNLGNTIYF.

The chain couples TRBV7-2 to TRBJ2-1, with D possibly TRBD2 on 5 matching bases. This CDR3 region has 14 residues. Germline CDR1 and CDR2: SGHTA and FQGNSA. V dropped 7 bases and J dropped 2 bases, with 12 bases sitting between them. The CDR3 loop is CASKGRRTYNEQFF. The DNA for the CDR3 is TGTGCCAGCAAAGGGAGACGGACCTACAATGAGCAGTTCTTC.

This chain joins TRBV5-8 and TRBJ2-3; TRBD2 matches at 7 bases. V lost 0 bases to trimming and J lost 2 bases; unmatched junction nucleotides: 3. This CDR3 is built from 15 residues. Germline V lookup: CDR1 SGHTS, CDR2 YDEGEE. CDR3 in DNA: TGTGCCAGCAGCTTGGAAGCGGGGTCCACAGATACGCAGTATTTT. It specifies CASSLEAGSTDTQYF.

In nucleotides, the CDR3 is TGTGCCAGCAGCTCGGACAGGGGAAGGGTGGCCCCCTACAATGAGCAGTTCTTC. Translated: CASSSDRGRVAPYNEQFF. The chain employs TRBV11-2 and TRBJ2-1, with 9 positions matching TRBD1. V gave up 4 bases and J gave up 2 bases; unmatched junction bases: 12. Germline V gene lookup returns CDR1 SGHAT and CDR2 FQNNGV. This CDR3 comprises 18 residues.

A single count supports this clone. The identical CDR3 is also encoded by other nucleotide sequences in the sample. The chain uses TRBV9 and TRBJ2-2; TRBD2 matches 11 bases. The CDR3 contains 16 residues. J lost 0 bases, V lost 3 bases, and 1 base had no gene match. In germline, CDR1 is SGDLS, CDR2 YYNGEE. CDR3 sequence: CASSATSGANTGELFF. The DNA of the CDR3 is TGTGCCAGCAGCGCGACTAGCGGGGCGAACACCGGGGAGCTGTTTTTT. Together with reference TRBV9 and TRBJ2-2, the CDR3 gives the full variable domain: DSGVTQTPKHLITATGQRVTLRCSPRSGDLSVYWYQQSLDQGLQFLIQYYNGEERAKGNILERFSAQQFPDLHSELNLSSLELGDSALYFCASSATSGANTGELFFGEGSRLTVL.

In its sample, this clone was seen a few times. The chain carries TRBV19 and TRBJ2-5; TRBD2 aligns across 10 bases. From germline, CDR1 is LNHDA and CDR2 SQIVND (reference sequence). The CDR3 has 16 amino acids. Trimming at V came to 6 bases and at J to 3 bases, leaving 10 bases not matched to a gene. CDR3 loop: CASRPRLLAGKETQYF. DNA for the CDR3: TGTGCCAGTAGACCAAGACTACTAGCGGGAAAAGAGACCCAGTACTTC.

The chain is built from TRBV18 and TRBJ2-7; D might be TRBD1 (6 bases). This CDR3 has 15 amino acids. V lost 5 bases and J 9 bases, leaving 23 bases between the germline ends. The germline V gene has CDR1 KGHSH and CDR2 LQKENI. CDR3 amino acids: CASSSRDTHFGRQYF. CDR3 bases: TGTGCCAGCTCATCCCGGGACACCCACTTCGGACGGCAGTACTTC.

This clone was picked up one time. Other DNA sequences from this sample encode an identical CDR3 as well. CDR3 nucleotides: TGTGCCAGCAGCGTAGGGCAGGGCCCCTACGAGCAGTACTTC. Protein sequence: CASSVGQGPYEQYF. This chain uses TRBV9 with TRBJ2-7; TRBD1 might be the D (5 bases). The CDR3 has 14 residues. The germline V gene encodes CDR1 SGDLS and CDR2 YYNGEE. Trimming stripped 0 bases from V and 2 bases from J, with 9 bases between.

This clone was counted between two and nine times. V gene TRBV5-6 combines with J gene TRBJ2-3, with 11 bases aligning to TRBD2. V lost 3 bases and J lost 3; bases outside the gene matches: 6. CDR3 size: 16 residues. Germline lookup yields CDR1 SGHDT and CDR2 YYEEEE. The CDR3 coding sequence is TGTGCCAGCAGCTCCCCAACTAGCGGGAGAACAGATACGCAGTATTTT. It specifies CASSSPTSGRTDTQYF. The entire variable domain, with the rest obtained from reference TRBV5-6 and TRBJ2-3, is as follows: DAGVTQSPTHLIKTRGQQVTLRCSPKSGHDTVSWYQQALGQGPQFIFQYYEEEERQRGNFPDRFSGHQFPNYSSELNVNALLLGDSALYLCASSSPTSGRTDTQYFGPGTRLTVL.

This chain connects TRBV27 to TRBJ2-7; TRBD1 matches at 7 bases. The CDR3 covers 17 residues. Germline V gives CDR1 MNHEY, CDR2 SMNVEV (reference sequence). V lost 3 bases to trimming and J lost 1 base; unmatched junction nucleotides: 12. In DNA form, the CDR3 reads TGTGCCAGCAGTTTCCGGGACAGCTCAAGGGGGTCCTACGAGCAGTACTTC. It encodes CASSFRDSSRGSYEQYF.